What follows are 22 T cell receptor beta chains derived from one specimen sequenced in a study of human T cells and chemical hapten exposure. TCRdb re-derived calls from the RACE reads in MiXCR, one entry per CDR3 protein. The sample records about 84,000 distinct CDR3 sequences, under 14% being singletons. The time point was: patch test 3, about 24 weeks after DPC sensitization. Treatment: therapeutic diphenylcyclopropenone sensitization with weekly scalp DPC. The input for sequencing was whole blood, taken in connection with sensitization to the hapten diphenylcyclopropenone (DPC). These receptors all come from a woman aged 50 to 65 with alopecia areata. Some clones in this sample may be carry-over from other donors' samples.

This clonotype was picked up many times. This chain uses TRBV29-1 with TRBJ2-1, with a possible D match to TRBD1 (6 bases). Germline-derived CDR1 and CDR2 are SQVTM and ANQGSEA. V lost 7 bases and J lost 9, with 16 bases in between. The CDR3 consists of 12 residues. CDR3 residues: CSENRVWGEQFF. DNA for the CDR3: TGCAGCGAGAACAGGGTATGGGGTGAGCAGTTCTTC.

This clonotype was counted at least ten times. This chain uses TRBV5-1 with TRBJ2-7, with D perhaps TRBD1 or TRBD2 (5 bases each). V lost 0 bases and J 2 bases, leaving 9 bases between the germline ends. This CDR3 spans 14 amino acids. CDR1 SGHRS and CDR2 YFSETQ come from the germline V gene. CDR3: CASSLARDPYEQYF. The CDR3 region has the DNA TGCGCCAGCAGCTTGGCCCGGGACCCCTACGAGCAGTACTTC.

This clonotype has a handful of counts. The rearrangement uses TRBV6-6 and TRBJ2-7; 10 nucleotides line up with TRBD1. The ends lost 2 bases at V and 5 bases at J; junction bases unmatched: 9. Germline-derived CDR1 and CDR2 are MNHNY and SVGAGI (reference sequence). The CDR3 runs to 16 residues. In DNA form, the CDR3 reads TGTGCCAGCAGTTACGCCAAGGGACAGGGGTTCGACGAGCAGTACTTC. Its protein is CASSYAKGQGFDEQYF.

This clonotype turned up a few times. The V call is TRBV20-1, the J call TRBJ2-3; 8 bases agree with TRBD2. CDR1 is DFQATT and CDR2 is SNEGSKA in the germline V gene (reference sequence). CDR3 size: 15 residues. J was trimmed by 6 bases and V by 7 bases; bases with no gene match: 15. Here the CDR3 DNA reads TGCAGTGGCGTTCGTAATGGCGGGAGGTGGGATACGCAGTATTTT. This encodes CSGVRNGGRWDTQYF.

This clonotype was detected ten times or more. The chain links TRBV7-6 to TRBJ2-2; 9 bases are shared with TRBD1. The J segment lost 0 bases and the V segment lost 5 bases, leaving 19 bases of the junction unmatched. There are 21 residues in the CDR3. Germline values: CDR1 SGHVS, CDR2 FNYEAQ. The CDR3 bases are TGTGCCAGCAGCGTCACCGGGTACAGGGGGCCCATTAAAACGAACACCGGGGAGCTGTTTTTT. It codes for CASSVTGYRGPIKTNTGELFF.

Ten or more counts support this clonotype. The CDR3 sequence: CASSFAGDGYTF. CDR3 bases: TGTGCCAGCAGTTTCGCAGGGGATGGCTACACCTTC. V usage is TRBV12-3 or TRBV12-4 and J usage is TRBJ1-2, with a tentative D call TRBD1 (6 bases). The CDR3 loop spans 12 amino acids. The germline V and J ends were trimmed by 3 bases and 6 bases, with 8 bases remaining between them.

This clonotype was seen at least ten times. The gene calls are TRBV28 and TRBJ2-7; weak D call: TRBD2 (5 bases). Trimming cost V 2 bases and J 1 base, with 12 bases left between them. The germline gives CDR1 MDHEN, CDR2 SYDVKM. The CDR3 loop spans 15 amino acids. The CDR3 DNA reads TGTGCCAGCAGTTTACTTCGGGGTCAGTCCTACGAGCAGTACTTC. It translates to CASSLLRGQSYEQYF.

This clonotype was found many times. The J gene is TRBJ2-7, the V gene TRBV7-2, with 9 nucleotides matching TRBD2. Per germline, CDR1 SGHTA and CDR2 FQGNSA. V shed 2 bases, J shed 6 bases, and the junction held 8 bases outside the gene matches. CDR3 size: 15 residues. CDR3: CASSLTPGLAIEQYF. Here the CDR3 DNA reads TGTGCCAGCAGCTTAACCCCGGGACTAGCCATCGAGCAGTACTTC.

The rearrangement joins TRBV6-2 or TRBV6-3 to TRBJ2-7, with 14 bases matching TRBD2. Losses at the gene ends were 0 bases for V and 6 bases for J; bases not matched to a gene: 4. Germline CDR1 and CDR2: MNHEY and SVGEGT. There are 16 residues in the CDR3. CDR3 protein: CASSYSGTSGRSEQYF. The CDR3 nucleotides read TGTGCCAGCAGTTACTCTGGGACTAGCGGGAGAAGCGAGCAGTACTTC.

This clonotype has at least ten counts. The V gene is TRBV2, the J gene TRBJ1-2; D remains ambiguous. Germline CDR1 is SNHLY and CDR2 is FYNNEI. The germline V and J ends were trimmed by 4 bases and 4 bases, with 7 bases remaining between them. The CDR3 has 12 residues. CDR3 DNA sequence: TGTGCCAGCAGTGTTTTCAGCTATGGCTACACCTTC. The encoded protein is CASSVFSYGYTF.

The V and J genes are TRBV7-8 and TRBJ2-2; 8 positions match TRBD2. Per the germline V gene, CDR1 is SGHVS and CDR2 is FQNEAQ. This CDR3 has 18 amino acids. Trimming took 5 bases from V and 2 from J; bases not matched to a gene: 13. In nucleotides, the CDR3 is TGTGCCAGCAGCCGGCCGTCAGATAGCGGGGTAAACACCGGGGAGCTGTTTTTT. Amino acid sequence: CASSRPSDSGVNTGELFF.

This clonotype has a count of ten or more. The rearrangement uses TRBV6-1 and TRBJ2-5; 7 nucleotides align to TRBD1. In germline, CDR1 is MNHNS, CDR2 SASEGT. The CDR3 consists of 15 residues. V was clipped by 6 bases and J by 5 bases; unmatched bases: 12. DNA of the CDR3: TGTGCCAGCAGCCCCGGACAGGCGCGCTGGGAGACCCAGTACTTC. It codes for CASSPGQARWETQYF.

This clonotype occurred many times. The rearrangement uses TRBV20-1 and TRBJ2-7; possibly TRBD1 for D (6 bases). V was cut by 3 bases and J by 5 bases, with 11 bases left in between. Germline values: CDR1 DFQATT, CDR2 SNEGSKA (reference sequence). This CDR3 has 12 residues. CDR3 nucleotides: TGCAGTGCTAGGGACAGCCCGCACGAGCAGTACTTC. Residues: CSARDSPHEQYF.

This clonotype has ten or more counts. The chain combines TRBV27 with TRBJ2-1; 10 bases match TRBD1. Per the germline V gene, CDR1 is MNHEY and CDR2 is SMNVEV (reference sequence). V was clipped by 6 bases and J by 2 bases; unmatched bases: 7. The CDR3 extends over 16 amino acids. CDR3 nucleotides: TGTGCCAGCAGCCCGCCTGGACAGGGGGCCTACAATGAGCAGTTCTTC. Translation: CASSPPGQGAYNEQFF.

V and J are TRBV7-9 and TRBJ2-7; D unclear. V was cut by 8 bases and J by 0 bases, with 5 bases left in between. The germline V gene encodes CDR1 SEHNR and CDR2 FQNEAQ (reference sequence). This CDR3 comprises 11 residues. CDR3 nucleotide sequence: TGTGCCAGCGGCGACTCCTACGAGCAGTACTTC. It yields the protein CASGDSYEQYF.

The table lists this clonotype with many counts. The gene calls are TRBV5-4 and TRBJ2-1; D is uncertain. This CDR3 comprises 14 residues. Germline CDR1 reads SGHNT; CDR2 reads YYREEE (reference sequence). V was clipped by 0 bases and J by 4 bases, with 8 bases between them. The CDR3 region has the DNA TGTGCCAGCAGCTTGGAGGCTGGTTACAATGAGCAGTTCTTC. Translating gives CASSLEAGYNEQFF.

This clonotype was observed at least ten times. This chain uses TRBV10-3 with TRBJ2-7; D remains ambiguous. CDR1 and CDR2 from the germline V gene are ENHRY and SYGVKD. The CDR3 extends over 11 amino acids. The V gene lost 3 bases and the J gene lost 4 bases, with 4 bases spanning the gap. DNA of the CDR3: TGTGCCATCAGTGAACAATACGAGCAGTACTTC. Its protein product is CAISEQYEQYF.

This clonotype was counted between two and nine times. The J gene is TRBJ2-7, the V gene TRBV29-1; possibly TRBD1 for D (6 bases). The V and J ends lost 6 bases and 2 bases respectively, with 14 bases between them. Germline lookup yields CDR1 SQVTM and CDR2 ANQGSEA. The CDR3 has 13 residues. The CDR3 loop is CSVMDSPTYEQYF. CDR3 in DNA: TGCAGCGTAATGGACAGCCCCACCTACGAGCAGTACTTC.

This clonotype has at least ten counts. The rearrangement links TRBV5-1 to TRBJ2-3; D is undetermined. This CDR3 has 12 amino acids. The V end lost 6 bases, the J end lost 6 bases, and 11 bases lay between the germline ends. Germline CDR1 and CDR2: SGHRS and YFSETQ. CDR3 residues: CASTPPGDTQYF. The CDR3 DNA is TGCGCCAGCACTCCACCTGGGGATACGCAGTATTTT.

This chain connects TRBV20-1 to TRBJ1-5; no clear D gene. V shed 7 bases and J shed 4 bases, with 17 bases lying between them. The CDR3 has 14 amino acids. The germline gives CDR1 DFQATT, CDR2 SNEGSKA (reference sequence). The DNA of the CDR3 is TGCAGTGTCTTAGGAGGGAGCCCAAATCAGCCCCAGCATTTT. It yields the protein CSVLGGSPNQPQHF.

This clonotype was seen many times. The rearrangement joins TRBV4-1 to TRBJ2-5; D ambiguous. The length of the CDR3 is 15 residues. Per the germline V gene, CDR1 is MGHRA and CDR2 is YSYEKL. Trimming took off 2 bases at V and 1 base at J, with 11 bases between the two ends. This chain's CDR3 is CASSQFRAGQETQYF. CDR3 nucleotides: TGCGCCAGCAGCCAATTTCGGGCAGGCCAAGAGACCCAGTACTTC.

Ten or more counts support this clonotype. V usage is TRBV20-1 and J usage is TRBJ2-7; TRBD1 agrees at 8 bases. From germline, CDR1 is DFQATT and CDR2 SNEGSKA (reference sequence). V shed 3 bases and J 6 bases; nucleotides not matched to a gene: 22. The CDR3 sequence is 18 residues long. DNA for the CDR3: TGCAGTGCTAGGGCGGACGGACAGGGTAAATGGAGGGTGAGCGAGCAGTACTTC. Its protein product is CSARADGQGKWRVSEQYF.